This TCR beta chain was identified during a study of early T cells in non-severe SARS-CoV-2 infection. This clonotype was picked up many times. Germline-derived CDR1 and CDR2 are LNHDA and SQIVND (reference sequence). Germline trimming cut 7 bases from V and 3 bases from J; bases unmatched to any gene: 9. CDR3 length: 15 residues. Attachment of unique molecular identifiers was made to individual cDNA molecules. TCRdb recomputed calls from the 5' RACE reads with MiXCR, one row per CDR3 protein. The sample has about 49,000 distinct CDR3 sequences, roughly 6.5% seen once. Sequencing used whole blood, obtained at baseline. The TCR originated in an adult who was a healthcare worker with PCR-confirmed SARS-CoV-2 infection or an uninfected control (not recorded which). This chain connects TRBV19 to TRBJ2-1; TRBD2 agrees at 7 bases. DNA for the CDR3: TGTGCCAGTACCCACGGGGGGACCCGCTACAATGAGCAGTTCTTC. It is translated as CASTHGGTRYNEQFF.